This record looks at one TCR beta chain sequence and its context. This sample is drawn from a study of blood T cells in healthy people across ages. The CDR3 extends over 12 amino acids. The V and J ends lost 4 bases and 2 bases respectively, with 7 bases between them. Germline V gene lookup returns CDR1 DFQATT and CDR2 SNEGSKA (reference sequence). Together with a sample-barcoded 5' primer, a J-beta primer mix was included in a second PCR lasting roughly 6 to 12 cycles. A template-switch adaptor with 12 random nucleotides tagged each cDNA molecule. No fewer than 2.5 million CDR3-containing paired-end reads came from each sample. TCRdb redid the calling of the 5' RACE reads with MiXCR, one entry per CDR3 protein. The repertoire consists of more than 800,000 distinct CDR3 sequences, with 35% to 55% occurring once and the leading ten covering approximately 19%.

The TCR was taken from an older woman in good health. Sequencing used blood. The V call is TRBV20-1, the J call TRBJ2-3; D unresolved. The CDR3: CSANDFTDTQYF. Written as DNA, the CDR3 is TGCAGTGCTAATGATTTCACAGATACGCAGTATTTT.